This T cell receptor beta chain appears in the sequencing data of a study of shared clonotypes between healthy human individuals (dated by TCRdb to the early 2020s). Describing the broader study: The cohort comprised two women and a few men aged 18 to 49 years. For each donor, CD4 naive and CD4 memory were each given three plates, CD8 naive was given two plates, and CD8 memory was given one plate. The study deeply sequenced blood TCR repertoires of about 5 healthy adults to estimate repertoire size and the extent of clonotype sharing between individuals. Different laboratories and diverse techniques were used to prepare libraries and sequence TCR repertoires, to increase sequencing depth and limit assay-specific biases. Between about 0.85 and 8.9 billion PBMCs per donor were obtained by leukapheresis.

Note on this clone: The target of this receptor is not known. Base qualities are missing; no much larger clone stands one base away.

General findings and caveats noted by the study authors: Sampling was restricted to blood, and TCR repertoires in tissue are likely to differ from TCR repertoires in blood. Incomplete sequencing was indicated by rarefaction of sorted-subset datasets, despite the large sequencing depth. About 5% of naive CD4, 3.5% of naive CD8, 2% to 2.5% of memory CD4, and about 0.4% of memory CD8 clonotypes were shared across several donors. Based on pairwise subsampling, the degree of clonotype sharing among donors was expected to be affected by sequencing depth. Higher generation probabilities were observed for clonotypes shared by all four sorted-subset donors than for non-shared clonotypes. Naive subsets generally had larger estimated clonotype richness than memory subsets did. Because the study included a small number of donors, the genetic and exposure-history diversity represented was limited.

Using the deep immunoSEQ assay, TCR CDR3 regions were amplified from genomic DNA by multiplex PCR. Genomic DNA extracted from each cell subset was distributed evenly over all wells of several immunoSEQ 96-well plates, and each plate served as one replicate. For sorted subsets, about 210 ng of genomic DNA, equivalent to around 30,000 T cell genomes, went into each replicate PCR. Purified libraries were measured with a Qubit 3.0 fluorometer, size-checked on a Bioanalyzer 2100, and measured again with the KAPA Library Quantification kit. Every immunoSEQ 96-well plate was sequenced on a separate single-read 150-cycle Illumina NextSeq 550 flow cell. For the original study's pipeline: Because only junctional sequences without quality scores were contained in the immunoSEQ output, filtering matching that applied to full-length reads could not be performed. To assign V/J genes and CDR3, sequences were annotated using PyIR, a Python wrapper for IgBLAST v1.9, with IMGT germline references. Reads were filtered out if the reads had weak V/J assignments (E-value above 1e-6), no CDR3, stop codons, out-of-frame junctions, or ambiguous translated residues. A V3J clonotype was defined by an identical inferred V gene, J gene, and CDR3 amino acid sequence. To compute the percentage overlap between repertoires, the number of shared unique clonotypes was divided by the size of the smaller repertoire. Three approaches were used to assess repertoire richness: RTK rarefaction, the Chao1 estimator, and Recon v2.1 estimates of unobserved clonotypes. Generation probabilities were computed with OLGA for all TCRbeta clonotypes obtained by the gDNA method from several donors. TCRdb stores this immuneACCESS table with in-frame sequences only. Part of the clones is absent; in the studies checked, under half of the shortfall reflects unresolved V genes, and no reason is known for the rest. V and J calls and clone size come straight from that table; D and trimming were deduced from the DNA. For this sample the table gives tens of thousands of clones, of which 62% were detected only once. The ten largest clones capture about 51% of the sample.

Healthy HIV-negative adults with no recently reported acute infections or vaccinations were included as donors. All donors were Caucasian adults living in Nashville, Tennessee, USA. CD8 memory samples combined magnetically selected CD45RO+ cells with CCR7-negative CD45RA+ effector memory (TemRA) cells. After blood collection by leukapheresis, PBMCs were isolated using Ficoll-Histopaque density gradient centrifugation and then cryopreserved in the vapor phase of liquid nitrogen. Purity and quantity of every magnetically sorted T cell population were checked by analytical flow cytometry. Genomic DNA was isolated from every sorted fraction and measured by UV absorbance on a Nanodrop 2000c. Cut back by 1 base and 0 bases, the V and J ends lie 7 bases apart. Taken from the germline V gene, the CDR1 and CDR2 loops are MDHEN and SYDVKM. From the cysteine up to the phenylalanine, the CDR3 has a length of 16 residues. Only CDR3 DNA remains: 48 bases, in frame from the first base.

The source of this sequence is a man aged 25 to 40 in good health. Material for sequencing was memory CD8+ T cells sorted from blood. The sample's cell subset or site label, in plain terms: CD45RO+ cells pooled with CCR7-negative TemRA cells. Rearrangement joined TRBV28 to TRBJ2-6; possibly the D gene is TRBD1, per 5 matching bases. In nucleotide form, the sequence is TGTGCCAGCAGTTTATTAGGGGTCTCTGGGGCCAACGTCCTGACTTTC. Protein translation: CASSLLGVSGANVLTF.